This passage covers 6 T cell receptor beta chains from one sample sequenced in a study of T cell repertoires in cytomegalovirus infection. TCRdb passed the reads through MiXCR, listing each CDR3 protein once. The sample records roughly 600,000 distinct CDR3 sequences, roughly a quarter being singletons. What was sequenced was CD8+ T cells from PBMCs. The receptors were sampled from a human donor in good health (CMV status not recorded). Some clones in this sample may be carry-over from other donors' samples.

This clonotype has a handful of counts. CDR3 DNA: TGTGCCAGCAGTCTGACGGAGGTCTATAGCAATCAGCCCCAGCATTTT. It encodes CASSLTEVYSNQPQHF. The chain combines TRBV6-6 with TRBJ1-5; D is undetermined. Germline CDR1 reads MNHNY; CDR2 reads SVGAGI (reference sequence). CDR3 length equals 16 residues. The V end was cut by 5 bases, the J end by 0 bases, with 14 bases between.

The V and J genes are TRBV7-9 and TRBJ2-3, with D perhaps being TRBD1 or TRBD2 (6 bases each). Germline V gene sequence: CDR1 SEHNR, CDR2 FQNEAQ (reference sequence). This CDR3 is 16 amino acids long. V lost 5 bases to trimming and J lost 0 bases, with 15 bases between them. The CDR3 reads CASSQVRGLSTDTQYF. The CDR3 DNA reads TGTGCCAGCAGCCAGGTCCGGGGGCTAAGCACAGATACGCAGTATTTT.

The rearrangement joins TRBV14 to TRBJ2-5, with 9 bases that match TRBD1. V gave up 2 bases and J gave up 1 base; unmatched junction bases: 5. The CDR3 contains 16 residues. The V gene's germline CDR1 is SGHDN and CDR2 FVKESK. CDR3 loop: CASSQFGTGSQETQYF. In DNA form, the CDR3 reads TGTGCCAGCAGCCAATTCGGGACAGGGAGCCAAGAGACCCAGTACTTC.

This clonotype came up many times. V and J are TRBV19 and TRBJ2-1, with D perhaps matching TRBD2 (7 bases). The CDR3 contains 16 residues. V lost 5 bases and J lost 0, with 14 bases in between. Germline loops: CDR1 LNHDA, CDR2 SQIVND (reference sequence). CDR3 loop: CASSPFGGPSYNEQFF. The DNA of the CDR3 is TGTGCCAGTAGTCCCTTCGGGGGGCCCTCCTACAATGAGCAGTTCTTC.

This clonotype was observed a few times. The gene calls are TRBV14 and TRBJ2-2; D remains ambiguous. CDR3 length equals 15 residues. The germline V gene has CDR1 SGHDN and CDR2 FVKESK. Trimming took 4 bases from V and 6 from J, leaving 15 bases between them. The CDR3 DNA sequence: TGTGCCAGCAGCCCCCAAGGGTCATCCGCCGGGGAGCTGTTTTTT. This sequence encodes CASSPQGSSAGELFF.

The V gene is TRBV28, the J gene TRBJ1-6; possible D gene TRBD1, 6 bases. Looked up from germline, CDR1 is MDHEN and CDR2 is SYDVKM. The CDR3 consists of 15 residues. The V end lost 7 bases, the J end lost 4 bases, and 14 bases lay between the germline ends. CDR3 sequence (DNA): TGTGCCAGCAATTTTCTTCAGGGGTATAATTCACCCCTCCACTTT. Its translation: CASNFLQGYNSPLHF.